The 28 T cell receptor beta chains listed next were all sequenced from one sample in a study of patients and donors after allogeneic stem cell transplantation. TCRdb processed the RT-PCR reads anew with MiXCR; each CDR3 protein has one entry. The sample contains tens of thousands of distinct CDR3 sequences, under 7.5% of which appear only once. The specimen sequenced was blood, either unsorted or a sorted T cell fraction (not recorded which). Source of these receptors: a human donor who was either an allogeneic HSCT recipient or a stem cell or donor lymphocyte infusion donor (not recorded which). It is not recorded whose cells these are; they may come from a transplant donor.

J is TRBJ2-1 and V is TRBV6-5, with 7 bases aligning to TRBD2. V dropped 6 bases and J dropped 4; count of bases not matched to a gene: 9. Looked up from germline, CDR1 is MNHEY and CDR2 is SVGAGI. The CDR3 has 15 residues. The CDR3 DNA reads as TGTGCCAGCAGCAAGAGCGGGACTCGGTACAATGAGCAGTTCTTC. As protein: CASSKSGTRYNEQFF.

This clonotype occurred many times. This sequence joins TRBV11-2 and TRBJ2-5; D gene uncertain. The CDR3 runs 15 residues. From germline, CDR1 is SGHAT and CDR2 FQNNGV. V dropped 2 bases and J dropped 0 bases, with 10 bases sitting between them. In DNA form, the CDR3 reads TGTGCCAGCAGCTTAAGTCCCTCTTACCAAGAGACCCAGTACTTC. It is translated as CASSLSPSYQETQYF.

There are many counts of this clonotype. V usage is TRBV12-3 or TRBV12-4 and J usage is TRBJ1-2; weak D call: TRBD1 (5 bases). Trimming cost V 7 bases and J 5 bases, with 14 bases left between them. The CDR3 runs 13 residues. This CDR3 reads CASMTAAGYGYTF. DNA for the CDR3: TGTGCCAGCATGACAGCCGCCGGATATGGCTACACCTTC.

J is TRBJ2-1 and V is TRBV9, with 16 bases that match TRBD2. J lost 6 bases, V lost 3 bases, and 12 bases had no gene match. The CDR3 sequence is 19 residues long. Germline values: CDR1 SGDLS, CDR2 YYNGEE. CDR3 amino acids: CASSASSGTSGRGSNEQFF. DNA for the CDR3: TGTGCCAGCAGCGCATCTTCCGGGACTAGCGGGAGGGGGTCCAATGAGCAGTTCTTC.

At least ten counts were recorded for this clonotype. The chain uses TRBV10-3 and TRBJ1-3, with TRBD1 matching over 9 bases. This CDR3 spans 17 amino acids. Germline-derived CDR1 and CDR2 are ENHRY and SYGVKD. V lost 0 bases to trimming and J lost 4 bases; unmatched junction nucleotides: 7. The CDR3, as DNA: TGTGCCATCAGTGAGTCTCGGGACAGGGCGCTCGGAAACACCATATATTTT. Its translation is CAISESRDRALGNTIYF.

This chain links TRBV6-5 with TRBJ2-1; 11 positions agree with TRBD2. Unmatched junction bases numbered 2, after V lost 5 bases and J lost 2 bases. Germline V gene lookup returns CDR1 MNHEY and CDR2 SVGAGI. The CDR3 length is 15 residues. This CDR3 is CASSKTSGAYNEQFF. CDR3 nucleotide sequence: TGTGCCAGCAGTAAGACTAGCGGGGCCTACAATGAGCAGTTCTTC.

At least ten counts were recorded for this clonotype. The chain is built from TRBV6-2 or TRBV6-3 and TRBJ1-2; perhaps TRBD1 as D (6 bases). Per the germline V gene, CDR1 is MNHEY and CDR2 is SVGEGT. V was shortened by 2 bases and J by 8 bases, with 15 bases between the two germline ends. CDR3 length equals 14 residues. CDR3 sequence reads: CASSYGPTGTGYTF. CDR3 coding DNA: TGTGCCAGCAGTTACGGGCCGACAGGTACCGGCTACACCTTC.

As to this clonotype: Just one base apart from a much larger clone, this may be a read error. The chain combines TRBV7-9 with TRBJ2-1; unclear D gene. The CDR3 is 14 residues long. The germline V gene encodes CDR1 SEHNR and CDR2 FQNEAQ (reference sequence). The CDR3 DNA is TGTACCAGCAGCTTAGTTGTCCCGGTCAATGAGCAGTTCTTC. Its translation is CTSSLVVPVNEQFF.

This chain links TRBV5-1 with TRBJ2-7; D is perhaps TRBD2 (5 bases). CDR3 size: 15 residues. The V gene lost 4 bases and the J gene lost 4 bases, with 18 bases spanning the gap. Germline V gene data show CDR1 as SGHRS and CDR2 as YFSETQ. CDR3: CASSVDLAWSYEQYF. CDR3 in DNA: TGCGCCAGCAGCGTGGATTTAGCGTGGTCTTACGAGCAGTACTTC. Supplemented by reference TRBV5-1 and TRBJ2-7, the full variable domain reads KAGVTQTPRYLIKTRGQQVTLSCSPISGHRSVSWYQQTPGQGLQFLFEYFSETQRNKGNFPGRFSGRQFSNSRSEMNVSTLELGDSALYLCASSVDLAWSYEQYFGPGTRLTVT.

In its sample, this clonotype was seen many times. The rearrangement links TRBV27 to TRBJ1-1; no reliable D call. CDR1 and CDR2 (germline): MNHEY, SMNVEV (reference sequence). Trimming stripped 5 bases from V and 4 bases from J, with 11 bases between. CDR3 length: 13 amino acids. Here the CDR3 DNA reads TGTGCCAGCAGTCCGTGGACGACCACTGAAGCTTTCTTT. This sequence encodes CASSPWTTTEAFF.

The gene calls are TRBV12-2 and TRBJ2-4. TRBV12-2 is annotated as a pseudogene. The CDR3 extends over 12 amino acids. CDR3 DNA: TGTGCAAGTCGCTTACCGGAAAACATTCAGTACTTC. As protein: CASRLPENIQYF.

The chain combines TRBV20-1 with TRBJ2-7; 8 bases map to TRBD2. Germline values: CDR1 DFQATT, CDR2 SNEGSKA (reference sequence). With V trimmed by 3 bases and J by 2 bases, 6 bases remained unmatched. This CDR3 spans 14 amino acids. The CDR3 here is CSASIPGGAYEQYF. CDR3 in DNA: TGCAGTGCTAGTATCCCGGGAGGGGCCTACGAGCAGTACTTC.

This clonotype has a handful of counts. The rearrangement links TRBV6-6 to TRBJ2-2, with D possibly being TRBD1 (6 bases). V lost 6 bases and J lost 3, with 14 bases in between. The germline V gene encodes CDR1 MNHNY and CDR2 SVGAGI (reference sequence). The CDR3 is 15 amino acids. This CDR3 reads CASRPGAYDTGELFF. DNA of the CDR3: TGTGCCAGCAGACCAGGGGCGTATGACACCGGGGAGCTGTTTTTT.

Judged by abundance, this clonotype is medium-sized. This chain connects TRBV6-2 or TRBV6-3 to TRBJ1-5; weak D call: TRBD1 (6 bases). V dropped 0 bases and J dropped 0 bases, with 18 bases sitting between them. The germline V gene encodes CDR1 MNHEY and CDR2 SVGEGT. The CDR3 spans 19 residues. The CDR3 is CASSYSEGDIEYSNQPQHF. CDR3 DNA: TGTGCCAGCAGTTACTCAGAAGGGGACATAGAGTATAGCAATCAGCCCCAGCATTTT.

At least ten counts were recorded for this clonotype. The V gene is TRBV19, the J gene TRBJ1-2; TRBD1 is a possible D gene (6 bases). This CDR3 has 13 residues. Germline V gene data show CDR1 as LNHDA and CDR2 as SQIVND (reference sequence). The V and J ends lost 8 bases and 6 bases respectively, with 16 bases between them. This chain's CDR3 is CASEGQRIHGYTF. CDR3 in DNA: TGTGCCAGTGAAGGACAGAGAATACATGGCTACACCTTC. Combining the CDR3 with reference TRBV19 and TRBJ1-2 gives the whole variable domain DGGITQSPKYLFRKEGQNVTLSCEQNLNHDAMYWYRQDPGQGLRLIYYSQIVNDFQKGDIAEGYSVSREKKESFPLTVTSAQKNPTAFYLCASEGQRIHGYTFGSGTRLTVV.

Remarks on this clonotype: This sequence may be a read error, since a much larger clone differs from it by one base. This chain uses TRBV11-1 with TRBJ2-7; TRBD2 might be the D (5 bases). Germline V CDR1 and CDR2: SGHAT, FQDESV (reference sequence). The CDR3 spans 16 residues. The CDR3 sequence is CASSLMVGMVGAERYF. In DNA, the CDR3 is TGTGCCAGCAGCTTAATGGTCGGGATGGTGGGTGCCGAGCGGTACTTC.

This clonotype was seen at least ten times. This chain joins TRBV28 and TRBJ1-1, with D unresolved. Germline V lookup: CDR1 MDHEN, CDR2 SYDVKM. This CDR3 spans 10 amino acids. Trimming took off 4 bases at V and 3 bases at J, with 0 bases between the two ends. CDR3 protein: CASSYTEAFF. CDR3 in DNA: TGTGCCAGCAGTTACACTGAAGCTTTCTTT.

In its sample, this clonotype was seen many times. This chain links TRBV20-1 with TRBJ1-1, with D unclear. V was clipped by 3 bases and J by 8 bases, with 10 bases between them. The CDR3 is 11 amino acids. Germline lookup yields CDR1 DFQATT and CDR2 SNEGSKA (reference sequence). The CDR3 is CSASPGFEAFF. In DNA form, the CDR3 reads TGCAGTGCTAGTCCAGGATTCGAAGCTTTCTTT.

This clonotype has at least ten counts. CDR3 bases: TGTGCCAGCAGTTCCGAGACAGATACGCAGTATTTT. Amino acid sequence: CASSSETDTQYF. The rearrangement uses TRBV28 and TRBJ2-3; D gene ambiguous. Germline values: CDR1 MDHEN, CDR2 SYDVKM. The CDR3 covers 12 residues. The V end was cut by 4 bases, the J end by 3 bases, with 5 bases between.

There are a few counts of this clonotype. CDR3 nucleotides: TGTGCCAGCAGCCAACACGAGGGGGGCGGGGAGCTGTTTTTT. This codes for CASSQHEGGGELFF. The chain has TRBV3-1 and TRBJ2-2, with D perhaps matching TRBD1 or TRBD2 (6 bases each). This CDR3 is 14 amino acids long. Germline values: CDR1 LGHDT, CDR2 YNNKEL (reference sequence). V lost 2 bases, J lost 7 bases, and 11 bases lay in between.

Many counts were recorded for this clonotype. The V and J genes are TRBV7-9 and TRBJ1-1, with 7 positions matching TRBD1. Germline CDR1 reads SEHNR; CDR2 reads FQNEAQ (reference sequence). The CDR3 has 15 amino acids. The V and J ends lost 6 bases and 1 base, in that order; junction bases with no gene match: 8. The chain's CDR3 is CASSHGQAPNTEAFF. The CDR3 region has the DNA TGTGCCAGCAGTCATGGACAGGCACCGAACACTGAAGCTTTCTTT.

This clonotype was observed many times. V usage is TRBV6-5 and J usage is TRBJ2-5; either TRBD1 or TRBD2 may supply D (6 bases each). Per the germline V gene, CDR1 is MNHEY and CDR2 is SVGAGI. The CDR3 contains 13 residues. Trimming removed 2 bases from V and 4 bases from J, with 8 bases in between. For the CDR3, the DNA is TGTGCCAGCAGTTACGGGGGGCCAGAGACCCAGTACTTC. Translated: CASSYGGPETQYF.

The chain employs TRBV10-3 and TRBJ1-2, with D maybe TRBD1 (6 bases). With 6 bases removed from V and 3 bases from J, the gap between germline ends came to 14 bases. The CDR3 loop spans 14 amino acids. Germline V CDR1 and CDR2: ENHRY, SYGVKD. The CDR3 here is CAIRAGAADYGYTF. In nucleotides, the CDR3 is TGTGCCATCAGGGCGGGGGCAGCTGACTATGGCTACACCTTC.

The sample holds many counts of this clonotype. The gene calls are TRBV7-9 and TRBJ1-1, with D possibly matching TRBD1 (6 bases). Deletions cut 4 bases from V and 0 bases from J, with 21 bases between. The length of the CDR3 is 18 residues. The V gene's germline CDR1 is SEHNR and CDR2 FQNEAQ (reference sequence). In DNA, the CDR3 is TGTGCCAGCAGCTCTGACAGGAGAGGGAGAGCAATGAACACTGAAGCTTTCTTT. This translates into CASSSDRRGRAMNTEAFF. Full variable domain (missing parts from reference TRBV7-9 and TRBJ1-1): DTGVSQNPRHKITKRGQNVTFRCDPISEHNRLYWYRQTLGQGPEFLTYFQNEAQLEKSRLLSDRFSAERPKGSFSTLEIQRTEQGDSAMYLCASSSDRRGRAMNTEAFFGQGTRLTVV.

This clonotype was seen repeatedly, ten times or more. This sequence joins TRBV12-3 or TRBV12-4 and TRBJ2-3; no clear D gene. The CDR3 sequence is 13 residues long. The ends were cut back, 4 bases at V and 2 bases at J, with 7 bases in the middle. CDR3 sequence: CASSWGTTDTQYF. The CDR3 DNA sequence: TGTGCCAGCAGTTGGGGAACCACAGATACGCAGTATTTT.

This clonotype occurred many times. This rearrangement joins TRBV5-1 to TRBJ2-7; a weak D match, TRBD2 (5 bases). Germline V CDR1 and CDR2: SGHRS, YFSETQ. V lost 1 base to trimming and J lost 6 bases, with 8 bases between them. This CDR3 is 12 amino acids long. CDR3 coding DNA: TGCGCCAGCAGCTTGCAGGACTCCGAGCAGTACTTC. Protein: CASSLQDSEQYF.

This clonotype has ten or more counts. J is TRBJ2-7 and V is TRBV28, with TRBD2 identical over 10 bases. Germline CDR1 and CDR2: MDHEN and SYDVKM. The CDR3 has 14 residues. With V trimmed by 5 bases and J by 2 bases, 3 bases remained unmatched. CDR3 bases: TGTGCCAGCAGTCCTCTAGCGGGAGCCTACGAGCAGTACTTC. This translates into CASSPLAGAYEQYF. Complete variable domain (other parts from reference TRBV28 and TRBJ2-7): DVKVTQSSRYLVKRTGEKVFLECVQDMDHENMFWYRQDPGLGLRLIYFSYDVKMKEKGDIPEGYSVSREKKERFSLILESASTNQTSMYLCASSPLAGAYEQYFGPGTRLTVT.

A few counts support this clonotype. This chain joins TRBV20-1 and TRBJ2-1; D is undetermined. Trimming took 3 bases from V and 6 from J, leaving 3 bases between them. The CDR3 totals 10 residues. Germline V CDR1 and CDR2: DFQATT, SNEGSKA (reference sequence). The CDR3 protein is CSARANEQFF. CDR3 bases: TGCAGTGCTAGGGCCAATGAGCAGTTCTTC.